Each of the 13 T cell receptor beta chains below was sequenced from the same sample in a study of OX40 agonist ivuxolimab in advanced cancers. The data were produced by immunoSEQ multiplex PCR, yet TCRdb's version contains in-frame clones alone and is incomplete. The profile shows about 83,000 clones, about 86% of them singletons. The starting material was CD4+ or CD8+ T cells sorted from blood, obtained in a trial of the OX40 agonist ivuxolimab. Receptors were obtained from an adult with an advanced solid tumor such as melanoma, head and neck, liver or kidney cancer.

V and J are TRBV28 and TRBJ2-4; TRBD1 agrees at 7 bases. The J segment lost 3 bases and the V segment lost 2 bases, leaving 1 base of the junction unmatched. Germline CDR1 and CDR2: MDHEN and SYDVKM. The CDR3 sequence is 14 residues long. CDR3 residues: CASSLQGDKNIQYF. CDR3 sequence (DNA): TGTGCCAGCAGTTTACAGGGGGACAAAAACATTCAGTACTTC. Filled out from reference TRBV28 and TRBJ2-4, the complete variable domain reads DVKVTQSSRYLVKRTGEKVFLECVQDMDHENMFWYRQDPGLGLRLIYFSYDVKMKEKGDIPEGYSVSREKKERFSLILESASTNQTSMYLCASSLQGDKNIQYFGAGTRLSVL.

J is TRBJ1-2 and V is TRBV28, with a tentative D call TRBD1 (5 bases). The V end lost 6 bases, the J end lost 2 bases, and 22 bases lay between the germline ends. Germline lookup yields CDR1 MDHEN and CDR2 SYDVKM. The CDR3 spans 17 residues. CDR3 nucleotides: TGTGCCAGCAGCTATGGGACCTGGGACGGAAGGAACTATGGCTACACCTTC. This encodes CASSYGTWDGRNYGYTF.

CDR3 loop: CASSIQGSNTEAFF. The CDR3 bases are TGTGCCAGTAGTATACAGGGGTCTAACACTGAAGCTTTCTTT. The V and J genes are TRBV19 and TRBJ1-1; weak D call: TRBD1 (6 bases). Trimming pared 2 bases from V and 2 bases from J, leaving 9 bases between. Germline assignment: CDR1 LNHDA and CDR2 SQIVND (reference sequence). The CDR3 extends over 14 amino acids.

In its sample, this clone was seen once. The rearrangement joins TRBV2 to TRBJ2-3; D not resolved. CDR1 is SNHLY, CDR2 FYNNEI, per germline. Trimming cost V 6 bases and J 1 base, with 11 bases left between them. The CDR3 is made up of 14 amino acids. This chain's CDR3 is CASRNNDGTDTQYF. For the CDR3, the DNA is TGTGCCAGCAGGAATAACGACGGCACAGATACGCAGTATTTT. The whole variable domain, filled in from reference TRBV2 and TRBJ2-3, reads EPEVTQTPSHQVTQMGQEVILRCVPISNHLYFYWYRQILGQKVEFLVSFYNNEISEKSEIFDDQFSVERPDGSNFTLKIRSTKLEDSAMYFCASRNNDGTDTQYFGPGTRLTVL.

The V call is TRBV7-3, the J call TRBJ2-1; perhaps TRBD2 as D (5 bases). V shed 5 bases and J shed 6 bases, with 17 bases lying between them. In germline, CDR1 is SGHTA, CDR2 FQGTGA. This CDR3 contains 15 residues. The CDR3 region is CASSRLASTGNEQFF. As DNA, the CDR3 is TGTGCCAGCAGCCGTCTTGCTAGCACGGGCAATGAGCAGTTCTTC.

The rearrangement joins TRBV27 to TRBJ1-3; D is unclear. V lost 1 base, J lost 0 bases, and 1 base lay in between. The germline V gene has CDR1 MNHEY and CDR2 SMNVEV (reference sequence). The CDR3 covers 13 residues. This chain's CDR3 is CASSLYSGNTIYF. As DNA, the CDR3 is TGTGCCAGCAGTTTATACTCTGGAAACACCATATATTTT.

This CDR3 is CASRGYTEAFF. The CDR3 DNA reads as TGTGCCAGCAGAGGTTACACTGAAGCTTTCTTT. The chain combines TRBV2 with TRBJ1-1; unclear D gene. CDR3 length: 11 amino acids. Germline V CDR1 and CDR2: SNHLY, FYNNEI. The ends were cut back, 6 bases at V and 3 bases at J, with 5 bases in the middle.

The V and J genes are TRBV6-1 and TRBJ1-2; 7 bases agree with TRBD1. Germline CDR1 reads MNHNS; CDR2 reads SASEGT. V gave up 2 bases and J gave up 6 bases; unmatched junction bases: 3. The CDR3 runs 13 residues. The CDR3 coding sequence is TGTGCCAGCAGTGAAAGACAGGGAAATGGCTACACCTTC. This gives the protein CASSERQGNGYTF.

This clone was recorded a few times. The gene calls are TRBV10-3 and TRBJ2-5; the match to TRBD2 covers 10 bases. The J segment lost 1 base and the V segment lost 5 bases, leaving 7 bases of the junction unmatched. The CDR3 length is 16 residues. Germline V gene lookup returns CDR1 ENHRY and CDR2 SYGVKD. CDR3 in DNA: TGTGCCATCAGTTCTTTTAGCGGGGGGACCCAAGAGACCCAGTACTTC. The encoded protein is CAISSFSGGTQETQYF.

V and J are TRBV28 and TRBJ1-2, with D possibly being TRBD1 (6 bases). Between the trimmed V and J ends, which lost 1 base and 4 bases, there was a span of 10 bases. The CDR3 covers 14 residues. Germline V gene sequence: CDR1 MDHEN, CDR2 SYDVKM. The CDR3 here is CASSLFQGTYGYTF. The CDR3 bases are TGTGCCAGCAGTTTATTTCAGGGGACCTATGGCTACACCTTC.

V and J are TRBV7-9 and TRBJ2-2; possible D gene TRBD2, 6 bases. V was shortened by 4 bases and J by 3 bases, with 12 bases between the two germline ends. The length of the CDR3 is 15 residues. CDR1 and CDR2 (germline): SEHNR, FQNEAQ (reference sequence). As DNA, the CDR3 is TGTGCCAGCAGCTCGGGGACTGGCTACACCGGGGAGCTGTTTTTT. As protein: CASSSGTGYTGELFF.

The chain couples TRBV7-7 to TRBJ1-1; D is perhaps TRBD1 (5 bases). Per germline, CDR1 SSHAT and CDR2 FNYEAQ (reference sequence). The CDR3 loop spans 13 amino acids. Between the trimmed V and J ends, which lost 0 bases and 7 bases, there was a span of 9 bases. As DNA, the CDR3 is TGTGCCAGCAGCTTAGCGTCAGGGTATGAAGCTTTCTTT. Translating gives CASSLASGYEAFF.

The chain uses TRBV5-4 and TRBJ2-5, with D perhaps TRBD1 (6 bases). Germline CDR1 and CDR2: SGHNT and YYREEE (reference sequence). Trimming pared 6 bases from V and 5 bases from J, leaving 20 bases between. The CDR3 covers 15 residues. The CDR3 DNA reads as TGTGCCAGCACCCCGACAGGCGGCCTTCGGGAGACCCAGTACTTC. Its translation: CASTPTGGLRETQYF.